This entry features one TCR beta chain sequence. These data originate in a study of blood T cell repertoires in COVID-19. About the research overall: Some COVID-19 samples were acute and others convalescent; all came from the United States, Italy and Spain.

In the original analysis: How many nucleated cells were present was estimated from reference gene primer amplification. Produced via immunoSEQ multiplex PCR; TCRdb's table is partial and in-frame only. V, J and clone size were drawn from that table, and D and trimming were deduced from the DNA. Counted here are 150,000 to 160,000 clones, approximately 80% occurring once; the ten biggest clones make up over 0.5%. CDR1 is MNHEY, CDR2 SVGAGI, per germline. The CDR3 has 12 amino acids. Specimen: peripheral blood. The receptor was derived from a man aged 55-75 years with acute or convalescent COVID-19. The chain has TRBV6-5 and TRBJ1-2; D not resolved. The CDR3 here is CGSSQHNYGYTF. CDR3 DNA: TGTGGTAGCTCCCAGCACAACTATGGCTACACCTTC.